Presented here are 27 T cell receptor beta chains from one specimen sequenced in a study of blood T cell repertoires in COVID-19. Profiling relied on immunoSEQ multiplex PCR, and the TCRdb table lists in-frame clones only, not all of them. The table includes about 240,000 clones, more than 75% detected once. Sequencing was performed on peripheral blood. The source is a woman between 35 and 50 years old who had recovered from COVID-19.

This clone has a single count. The chain employs TRBV7-2 and TRBJ2-7; TRBD1 agrees at 7 bases. Germline V CDR1 and CDR2: SGHTA, FQGNSA. The CDR3 is made up of 16 amino acids. J was trimmed by 0 bases and V by 5 bases; bases with no gene match: 10. The CDR3, as DNA: TGTGCCAGCAGCCACGCTGGGACAGCAGCCTCCTACGAGCAGTACGTC. Translation gives CASSHAGTAASYEQYV.

The gene calls are TRBV7-3 and TRBJ2-7; TRBD2 is a possible D gene (7 bases). This CDR3 contains 14 residues. Between the trimmed V and J ends, which lost 5 bases and 5 bases, there was a span of 16 bases. Germline assignment: CDR1 SGHTA and CDR2 FQGTGA. The CDR3 bases are TGTGCCAGCAGCCCGGCGGGGGCCGGCCACGAGCAGTACTTC. Protein sequence: CASSPAGAGHEQYF.

Written as DNA, the CDR3 is TGTGCCAGCAGCGCGGACATCAGGAGCTCTGGAAACACCATATATTTT. This encodes CASSADIRSSGNTIYF. The V and J genes are TRBV7-9 and TRBJ1-3; TRBD1 is a possible D gene (5 bases). The CDR3 runs 16 residues. Germline lookup yields CDR1 SEHNR and CDR2 FQNEAQ (reference sequence). V lost 5 bases to trimming and J lost 0 bases, with 14 bases between them.

On this clone: This sample includes further DNA sequences coding for the same CDR3. The chain carries TRBV9 and TRBJ2-3, with TRBD2 identical over 13 bases. The trim removed 5 bases at V and 4 bases at J, leaving 4 bases unmatched. The germline gives CDR1 SGDLS, CDR2 YYNGEE. CDR3 size: 15 residues. The CDR3 loop is CASSTSGRGADTQYF. CDR3 DNA sequence: TGTGCCAGCAGTACTAGCGGGAGGGGTGCAGATACGCAGTATTTT.

V gene TRBV2 combines with J gene TRBJ1-1, with no clear D. Germline V lookup: CDR1 SNHLY, CDR2 FYNNEI. CDR3 length: 13 amino acids. Deletions cut 10 bases from V and 4 bases from J, with 16 bases between. CDR3 sequence: CATKRVVGTEAFF. Here the CDR3 DNA reads TGTGCCACCAAACGGGTTGTGGGCACTGAAGCTTTCTTT.

The chain carries TRBV7-8 and TRBJ2-2, with a weak D call TRBD1 (5 bases). Germline values: CDR1 SGHVS, CDR2 FQNEAQ. Trimming pared 5 bases from V and 6 bases from J, leaving 19 bases between. The CDR3 contains 16 residues. The CDR3 coding sequence is TGTGCCAGCAGCACAACTCCCAGGGTTGGCGCCGGGGAGCTGTTTTTT. Amino acid sequence: CASSTTPRVGAGELFF.

This chain links TRBV5-6 with TRBJ1-4; a weak D match, TRBD1 (6 bases). V lost 4 bases to trimming and J lost 5 bases, with 15 bases between them. Germline V gene lookup returns CDR1 SGHDT and CDR2 YYEEEE. This CDR3 has 15 residues. CDR3 loop: CASSPRGAWNEKLFF. CDR3 bases: TGTGCCAGCAGCCCGCGGGGGGCTTGGAATGAAAAACTGTTTTTT.

The chain is built from TRBV30 and TRBJ1-2, with 8 nucleotides matching TRBD1. The CDR3 covers 13 residues. The J segment lost 8 bases and the V segment lost 1 base, leaving 6 bases of the junction unmatched. From germline, CDR1 is GTSNPN and CDR2 SVGIG (reference sequence). The CDR3 sequence is CAWSGTGPSGYTF. In DNA, the CDR3 is TGTGCCTGGAGTGGGACAGGGCCGAGCGGCTACACCTTC.

The gene calls are TRBV12-2 and TRBJ2-7; the D call TRBD1 from the table was never checked on the DNA. TRBV12-2 is a listed pseudogene. The CDR3 has 15 amino acids. The CDR3 DNA reads as TGTGCAAGTCGCCCCAGTCCGGGACAGGGGACCGAGCAGTACTTC. Its protein is CASRPSPGQGTEQYF.

This chain links TRBV24-1 with TRBJ2-5; 9 positions match TRBD2. Germline assignment: CDR1 KGHDR and CDR2 SFDVKD. The CDR3 is made up of 17 amino acids. Unmatched junction bases numbered 12, after V lost 3 bases and J lost 5 bases. This CDR3 is CATSDPRTSERVETQYF. CDR3 DNA sequence: TGTGCCACCAGTGATCCCCGGACTAGCGAGAGGGTGGAGACCCAGTACTTC.

V usage is TRBV19 and J usage is TRBJ2-2, with D unclear. Trimming pared 1 base from V and 6 bases from J, leaving 9 bases between. This CDR3 spans 14 amino acids. The V gene's germline CDR1 is LNHDA and CDR2 SQIVND (reference sequence). Here the CDR3 DNA reads TGTGCCAGTAGTATAGCCCCCTCCCCCGGGGAGCTGTTTTTT. This codes for CASSIAPSPGELFF.

The chain recombines TRBV2 with TRBJ1-2, with D maybe TRBD1 (6 bases). The germline V and J ends were trimmed by 3 bases and 5 bases, with 16 bases remaining between them. Germline V gene lookup returns CDR1 SNHLY and CDR2 FYNNEI. This CDR3 contains 15 residues. For the CDR3, the DNA is TGTGCCAGCAGTGAGATGGTCAGGGGAAGGTATGGCTACACCTTC. Its translation is CASSEMVRGRYGYTF. Full variable domain (rest looked up from reference TRBV2 and TRBJ1-2): EPEVTQTPSHQVTQMGQEVILRCVPISNHLYFYWYRQILGQKVEFLVSFYNNEISEKSEIFDDQFSVERPDGSNFTLKIRSTKLEDSAMYFCASSEMVRGRYGYTFGSGTRLTVV.

This CDR3 reads CATLAEHSYEQYF. DNA of the CDR3: TGTGCCACCCTAGCGGAACACTCCTACGAGCAGTACTTC. This rearrangement joins TRBV6-5 to TRBJ2-7; 7 nucleotides align to TRBD2. This CDR3 has 13 residues. With V trimmed by 10 bases and J by 0 bases, 6 bases remained unmatched. Germline CDR1 reads MNHEY; CDR2 reads SVGAGI.

This chain links TRBV29-1 with TRBJ1-2, with D unresolved. The CDR3 runs 14 residues. Deletions cut 6 bases from V and 3 bases from J, with 17 bases between. Germline V CDR1 and CDR2: SQVTM, ANQGSEA. CDR3 bases: TGCAGCGTGCTATCCGGGGAACTTCACTATGGCTACACCTTC. Protein product: CSVLSGELHYGYTF. Variable domain in full (rest from reference TRBV29-1 and TRBJ1-2): SAVISQKPSRDICQRGTSLTIQCQVDSQVTMMFWYRQQPGQSLTLIATANQGSEATYESGFVIDKFPISRPNLTFSTLTVSNMSPEDSSIYLCSVLSGELHYGYTFGSGTRLTVV.

As regards this clone: Other DNA variants within this sample encode the same CDR3. The chain uses TRBV7-3 and TRBJ2-3; the D gene is possibly TRBD1 (5 bases). The V gene's germline CDR1 is SGHTA and CDR2 FQGTGA. V lost 3 bases, J lost 4 bases, and 8 bases lay in between. This CDR3 contains 13 residues. CDR3 nucleotides: TGTGCCAGCAGCTTGGGGCTTGCAGATACGCAGTATTTT. It is translated as CASSLGLADTQYF.

This clone turned up a few times. The rearrangement joins TRBV3-1 (or the pseudogene TRBV3-2) to TRBJ1-3, with 7 bases identical to TRBD1. Losses at the gene ends were 3 bases for V and 0 bases for J; bases not matched to a gene: 2. CDR1 and CDR2 (germline): LGHDT, YNNKEL (reference sequence). The CDR3 contains 15 residues. The CDR3 sequence: CASSQGTASGNTIYF. CDR3 in DNA: TGTGCCAGCAGCCAGGGGACAGCCTCTGGAAACACCATATATTTT.

This clone was observed once. The chain combines TRBV7-9 with TRBJ2-1; possible D gene TRBD1, 5 bases. The CDR3 runs to 14 residues. CDR1 and CDR2 from the germline V gene are SEHNR and FQNEAQ (reference sequence). The V and J ends lost 5 bases and 9 bases respectively, with 17 bases between them. CDR3: CASSRGDWGREQFF. CDR3 bases: TGTGCCAGCAGCCGAGGAGACTGGGGCCGTGAGCAGTTCTTC.

The DNA of the CDR3 is TGTGCCAACGGCGGGGGGATCGGGACTGAAGCTTTCTTT. It is translated as CANGGGIGTEAFF. The gene calls are TRBV10-3 and TRBJ1-1; tentative D call: TRBD1 (5 bases). Trimming stripped 10 bases from V and 5 bases from J, with 17 bases between. The CDR3 has 13 amino acids. Germline CDR1 ENHRY, CDR2 SYGVKD.

This sequence joins TRBV2 and TRBJ2-1, with 8 positions matching TRBD2. The CDR3 totals 13 residues. Germline CDR1 reads SNHLY; CDR2 reads FYNNEI. Trimming at V came to 6 bases and at J to 10 bases, leaving 8 bases not matched to a gene. The DNA of the CDR3 is TGTGCCAGCAGCCCCGGGGGCGGGAGGGAGCAGTTCTTC. Translation: CASSPGGGREQFF.

The gene calls are TRBV30 and TRBJ2-3; 7 nucleotides match TRBD2. Germline loops: CDR1 GTSNPN, CDR2 SVGIG (reference sequence). The CDR3 consists of 14 residues. V dropped 0 bases and J dropped 4; count of bases not matched to a gene: 4. The CDR3 nucleotides are TGTGCCTGGAGTGTGGGCGGGAGTGCAGATACGCAGTATTTT. Translated: CAWSVGGSADTQYF.

The V gene is TRBV19, the J gene TRBJ2-1; TRBD1 is a possible D gene (7 bases). This CDR3 contains 15 residues. Germline values: CDR1 LNHDA, CDR2 SQIVND (reference sequence). V was cut by 5 bases and J by 6 bases, with 17 bases left in between. The CDR3 region has the DNA TGTGCCAGTAGTTGGGGGGCAGGGGGAATCAATGAGCAGTTCTTC. It encodes CASSWGAGGINEQFF.

This clone appeared once. The chain uses TRBV7-3 and TRBJ1-1; D is unclear. The V gene's germline CDR1 is SGHTA and CDR2 FQGTGA. This CDR3 has 13 amino acids. The V gene lost 2 bases and the J gene lost 5 bases, with 9 bases spanning the gap. The CDR3 region has the DNA TGTGCCAGCAGCTTATACCCCGAGACTGAAGCTTTCTTT. Translation gives CASSLYPETEAFF.

The rearrangement links TRBV12-3 or TRBV12-4 to TRBJ2-7; D may be TRBD2 (6 bases). V was cut by 5 bases and J by 4 bases, with 12 bases left in between. This CDR3 region has 13 residues. The CDR3 protein is CASSPPGVYEQYF. The DNA for the CDR3 is TGTGCCAGCAGTCCCCCGGGGGTGTACGAGCAGTACTTC.

The chain is built from TRBV7-9 and TRBJ1-2; D is unresolved. This CDR3 contains 14 residues. Per germline, CDR1 SEHNR and CDR2 FQNEAQ (reference sequence). Between the trimmed V and J ends, which lost 2 bases and 1 base, there was a span of 8 bases. This chain's CDR3 is CASSLIPHNYGYTF. DNA of the CDR3: TGTGCCAGCAGCTTAATCCCCCATAACTATGGCTACACCTTC.

This rearrangement joins TRBV7-9 to TRBJ2-7, with 8 bases matching TRBD1. The V gene's germline CDR1 is SEHNR and CDR2 FQNEAQ (reference sequence). The ends lost 7 bases at V and 1 base at J; junction bases unmatched: 12. This CDR3 is built from 16 residues. This chain's CDR3 is CASTTRRGQASYEQYF. The DNA of the CDR3 is TGTGCCAGCACCACCCGCCGGGGACAGGCGTCCTACGAGCAGTACTTC.

The chain is built from TRBV7-2 and TRBJ2-1; D is perhaps TRBD2 (6 bases). This CDR3 contains 14 residues. Trimming took 5 bases from V and 3 from J, leaving 11 bases between them. Germline assignment: CDR1 SGHTA and CDR2 FQGNSA. The chain's CDR3 is CASSPRRDYNEQFF. CDR3 DNA sequence: TGTGCCAGCAGCCCCAGGAGGGACTACAATGAGCAGTTCTTC.

V is TRBV6-2 or TRBV6-3 and J is TRBJ2-2, with 9 nucleotides matching TRBD1. V gave up 6 bases and J gave up 4 bases; unmatched junction bases: 12. Germline V gives CDR1 MNHEY, CDR2 SVGEGT. This CDR3 contains 17 residues. The CDR3 nucleotides are TGTGCCAGCAGCCCCCTGAGGGGACAGGGACCCACCGGGGAGCTGTTTTTT. Protein: CASSPLRGQGPTGELFF.